The 27 T cell receptor beta chains below all came from one sample that was sequenced in a study of post-analysis software for immune sequencing data. Prepared libraries of TCR beta cDNA carried unique molecular identifiers. TCRdb reprocessed the PCR reads with MiXCR, giving one entry per CDR3 protein. The data show roughly 730,000 distinct CDR3 sequences, roughly 30% seen once. General observations from the study: Patients used roughly five TRBV segments, including TRBV5-6, TRBV5-1 and TRBV20-1, more often than controls.

These receptors are not linked to any known antigen. The material sequenced was blood. Receptor source: a girl aged 5-17 years with multiple sclerosis.

This clonotype occurred a few times. V gene TRBV6-6 combines with J gene TRBJ2-7; D is possibly TRBD1 (5 bases). Trimming removed 2 bases from V and 6 bases from J, with 8 bases in between. The CDR3 is 12 amino acids. The germline CDR1 and CDR2 sequences are MNHNY and SVGAGI (reference sequence). For the CDR3, the DNA is TGTGCCAGCAGTTACGCTGGGGCCGAGCAGTACTTC. This encodes CASSYAGAEQYF.

The gene calls are TRBV5-1 and TRBJ2-1; D not resolved. Germline lookup yields CDR1 SGHRS and CDR2 YFSETQ. Deletions cut 1 base from V and 0 bases from J, with 8 bases between. The CDR3 runs 15 residues. The CDR3 region is CASSLPASSYNEQFF. The CDR3 DNA sequence: TGCGCCAGCAGCTTGCCGGCTTCCTCCTACAATGAGCAGTTCTTC.

This clonotype showed up many times. This chain joins TRBV7-9 and TRBJ2-6, with 7 bases lining up with TRBD2. V shed 1 base, J shed 0 bases, and the junction held 0 bases outside the gene matches. Per the germline V gene, CDR1 is SEHNR and CDR2 is FQNEAQ (reference sequence). The CDR3 is 16 amino acids. The CDR3 protein is CASSLGGGSGANVLTF. For the CDR3, the DNA is TGTGCCAGCAGCTTAGGGGGGGGCTCTGGGGCCAACGTCCTGACTTTC.

This chain links TRBV6-5 with TRBJ2-1, with 9 positions matching TRBD2. The CDR3 has 15 amino acids. Trimming cost V 5 bases and J 8 bases; bases outside gene matches: 10. Germline V gene lookup returns CDR1 MNHEY and CDR2 SVGAGI. The CDR3: CASSPPGLAGYEQFF. CDR3 coding DNA: TGTGCCAGCAGTCCACCGGGACTAGCTGGCTATGAGCAGTTCTTC.

The CDR3 protein is CASSLGDRQFF. CDR3 coding DNA: TGTGCCAGCAGCTTGGGGGACAGGCAGTTCTTC. The rearrangement uses TRBV5-6 and TRBJ2-1; 7 nucleotides agree with TRBD1. The germline V gene encodes CDR1 SGHDT and CDR2 YYEEEE. Trimming at V came to 0 bases and at J to 12 bases, leaving 0 bases not matched to a gene. The CDR3 runs to 11 residues. Full variable domain (rest looked up from reference TRBV5-6 and TRBJ2-1): DAGVTQSPTHLIKTRGQQVTLRCSPKSGHDTVSWYQQALGQGPQFIFQYYEEEERQRGNFPDRFSGHQFPNYSSELNVNALLLGDSALYLCASSLGDRQFFGPGTRLTVL.

The chain recombines TRBV7-2 with TRBJ2-1; tentatively, D is TRBD2 (5 bases). The CDR3 contains 17 residues. V lost 2 bases to trimming and J lost 1 base, with 15 bases between them. Germline lookup yields CDR1 SGHTA and CDR2 FQGNSA. The CDR3 sequence is CASSLMPRAESYNEQFF. In DNA, the CDR3 is TGTGCCAGCAGCTTAATGCCGAGGGCAGAGTCCTACAATGAGCAGTTCTTC.

V gene TRBV20-1 combines with J gene TRBJ2-4; 9 nucleotides match TRBD1. CDR1 is DFQATT and CDR2 is SNEGSKA in the germline V gene (reference sequence). The CDR3 is 14 residues long. V lost 5 bases, J lost 0 bases, and 2 bases stayed unmatched. CDR3 sequence: CSAWTGVAKNIQYF. The DNA of the CDR3 is TGCAGTGCTTGGACAGGGGTAGCCAAAAACATTCAGTACTTC.

In its sample, this clonotype was seen many times. The V gene is TRBV29-1, the J gene TRBJ2-7; maybe TRBD2 (6 bases). The germline V gene has CDR1 SQVTM and CDR2 ANQGSEA. Trimming took off 6 bases at V and 2 bases at J, with 20 bases between the two ends. The length of the CDR3 is 15 residues. CDR3 sequence: CSVRPGSGPTYEQYF. The CDR3 DNA reads TGCAGCGTCCGCCCCGGCAGCGGGCCAACCTACGAGCAGTACTTC.

V gene TRBV28 combines with J gene TRBJ2-3; D gene ambiguous. The CDR3 extends over 14 amino acids. CDR1 MDHEN and CDR2 SYDVKM come from the germline V gene. V was trimmed by 3 bases and J by 3 bases, leaving 10 bases between them. The CDR3 spells CASSFPDRTDTQYF. The CDR3 nucleotides are TGTGCCAGCAGTTTCCCGGACCGGACAGATACGCAGTATTTT.

V gene TRBV28 combines with J gene TRBJ1-2; D unresolved. The germline V and J ends were trimmed by 7 bases and 8 bases, with 14 bases remaining between them. The CDR3 loop spans 12 amino acids. Germline V gives CDR1 MDHEN, CDR2 SYDVKM. The CDR3 bases are TGTGCCAGCACTGCGGGGTCTCAGGGCTACACCTTC. The encoded protein is CASTAGSQGYTF.

Concerning this clonotype: The junction does not match germline at one end; this may be a read error. The V and J genes are TRBV5-1 and TRBJ2-1, with a possible D match to TRBD1 (6 bases). Per the germline V gene, CDR1 is SGHRS and CDR2 is YFSETQ. This CDR3 region has 15 residues. The CDR3 spells CASSPDRWDHNEQVF. The CDR3 DNA is TGCGCCAGCAGCCCGGACAGATGGGACCACAATGAGCAGGTCTTC.

V is TRBV6-2 or TRBV6-3 and J is TRBJ2-2, with 8 bases matching TRBD1. J lost 5 bases, V lost 1 base, and 6 bases had no gene match. The germline V gene encodes CDR1 MNHEY and CDR2 SVGEGT. The CDR3 runs 16 residues. The CDR3: CASSYLWTGSTGELFF. The CDR3 nucleotides read TGTGCCAGCAGTTACTTGTGGACAGGGTCTACCGGGGAGCTGTTTTTT.

This sequence joins TRBV3-1 and TRBJ2-1; D may correspond to TRBD1 or TRBD2 (5 bases each). Deletions cut 7 bases from V and 9 bases from J, with 19 bases between. CDR3 length equals 14 residues. Germline V gives CDR1 LGHDT, CDR2 YNNKEL (reference sequence). CDR3 sequence reads: CASTTGPTPGEQFF. The CDR3 DNA is TGTGCCAGCACCACGGGGCCCACCCCAGGTGAGCAGTTCTTC.

This chain joins TRBV2 and TRBJ2-7, with D possibly TRBD2 on 5 matching bases. V was cut by 3 bases and J by 4 bases, with 16 bases left in between. The CDR3 covers 15 residues. Looked up from germline, CDR1 is SNHLY and CDR2 is FYNNEI. CDR3 sequence: CASSEEGVKRYEQYF. The CDR3 nucleotides read TGTGCCAGCAGTGAGGAAGGAGTAAAGCGGTACGAGCAGTACTTC.

This clonotype was picked up a small number of times. The chain has TRBV3-1 and TRBJ1-2, with D uncertain. Germline V gene data show CDR1 as LGHDT and CDR2 as YNNKEL (reference sequence). The CDR3 is made up of 14 amino acids. V was trimmed by 3 bases and J by 2 bases, leaving 10 bases between them. CDR3 in DNA: TGTGCCAGCAGCCAGGGGTCCCGAAACTATGGCTACACCTTC. Its protein product is CASSQGSRNYGYTF. Combining the CDR3 with reference TRBV3-1 and TRBJ1-2 gives the whole variable domain DTAVSQTPKYLVTQMGNDKSIKCEQNLGHDTMYWYKQDSKKFLKIMFSYNNKELIINETVPNRFSPKSPDKAHLNLHINSLELGDSAVYFCASSQGSRNYGYTFGSGTRLTVV.

This clonotype was recorded a few times. V usage is TRBV5-5 and J usage is TRBJ2-5; TRBD1 matches at 7 bases. Trimming cost V 4 bases and J 9 bases; bases outside gene matches: 9. The CDR3 is made up of 13 amino acids. In germline, CDR1 is SGHKS, CDR2 YYEKEE (reference sequence). Written as DNA, the CDR3 is TGTGCCAGCAGCCAAGGACAGGATTGGTCCCAGTACTTC. Amino acid sequence: CASSQGQDWSQYF.

This clonotype was detected only a few times. The V gene is TRBV28, the J gene TRBJ2-7, with 10 positions matching TRBD2. The CDR3 extends over 16 amino acids. Germline assignment: CDR1 MDHEN and CDR2 SYDVKM. The ends lost 5 bases at V and 7 bases at J; junction bases unmatched: 14. CDR3 nucleotide sequence: TGTGCCAGCAGTCCCACCCCTAGCGGGAGATACGGAGAGCAGTACTTC. Its translation is CASSPTPSGRYGEQYF.

The table lists this clonotype with a few counts. The chain couples TRBV9 to TRBJ2-1, with 7 bases identical to TRBD2. The J call is doubtful: the DNA matches TRBJ2-7 better. Germline V CDR1 and CDR2: SGDLS, YYNGEE. This CDR3 spans 16 amino acids. The CDR3 sequence: CASSVGLARSYNEQYF. CDR3 DNA: TGTGCCAGCAGCGTAGGACTAGCCCGATCCTACAATGAGCAGTACTTC.

The V and J genes are TRBV3-1 and TRBJ2-5; 7 bases align to TRBD2. With V trimmed by 5 bases and J by 2 bases, 8 bases remained unmatched. CDR1 and CDR2 (germline): LGHDT, YNNKEL (reference sequence). The CDR3 runs 15 residues. CDR3 in DNA: TGTGCCAGCAGCTTAACCCCTAGCGGACAAGAGACCCAGTACTTC. Translated, it gives CASSLTPSGQETQYF.

The chain couples TRBV2 to TRBJ1-1, with TRBD1 matching 7 bases. The trim removed 3 bases at V and 5 bases at J, leaving 3 bases unmatched. Germline V CDR1 and CDR2: SNHLY, FYNNEI. This CDR3 spans 13 amino acids. CDR3 nucleotides: TGTGCCAGCAGTGACGACAGGGTGACTGAAGCTTTCTTT. It encodes CASSDDRVTEAFF.

V usage is TRBV4-2 and J usage is TRBJ2-1, with D tentatively TRBD2 (7 bases). This CDR3 is 17 amino acids long. CDR1 is LGHNA, CDR2 YNFKEQ, per germline. Deletions cut 4 bases from V and 0 bases from J, with 16 bases between. The CDR3 DNA is TGTGCCAGCAGCCTCCTGGGGGGCGGGAGCTCCTACAATGAGCAGTTCTTC. It yields the protein CASSLLGGGSSYNEQFF.

The CDR3 reads CSVPSWGQGLGAVGVGYSNQPQHF. CDR3 sequence (DNA): TGCAGTGTCCCCAGCTGGGGACAGGGTTTGGGGGCGGTGGGTGTAGGTTATAGCAATCAGCCCCAGCATTTT. The rearrangement links TRBV20-1 to TRBJ1-5; 9 nucleotides line up with TRBD1. The germline V gene encodes CDR1 DFQATT and CDR2 SNEGSKA (reference sequence). The CDR3 is made up of 24 amino acids. The V and J ends lost 7 bases and 0 bases, in that order; junction bases with no gene match: 34.

Of note for this clonotype: A read error may be the cause here, since a much bigger clone is one base away. This chain joins TRBV6-2 or TRBV6-3 and TRBJ2-5, with D tentatively TRBD2 (6 bases). The CDR3 loop spans 16 amino acids. V lost 6 bases and J 1 base, leaving 18 bases between the germline ends. Germline assignment: CDR1 MNHEY and CDR2 SVGEGT. The CDR3 spells CASSIPGLGGQETQYF. As DNA, the CDR3 is TGTGCCAGCAGCATACCGGGCCTCGGGGGCCAAGAGACCCAGTACTTC.

This clonotype occurred a few times. The V and J genes are TRBV6-2 or TRBV6-3 and TRBJ2-3; either TRBD1 or TRBD2 may fit D (5 bases each). Between the trimmed V and J ends, which lost 6 bases and 6 bases, there was a span of 19 bases. Germline lookup yields CDR1 MNHEY and CDR2 SVGEGT. The CDR3 is 15 residues long. CDR3 coding DNA: TGTGCCAGCAGCTCCGGGGCGGGTCAGAGTGATACGCAGTATTTT. This gives the protein CASSSGAGQSDTQYF.

This clonotype was seen only a few times. The junction does not match germline at one end; this may be a read error. The V call is TRBV20-1, the J call TRBJ1-4; no firm D call. Germline V gene data show CDR1 as DFQATT and CDR2 as SNEGSKA (reference sequence). This CDR3 has 12 amino acids. The CDR3 DNA follows: TGCAGCGCGACAATGGGAAATGAAAAACGGTTTTTT. This gives the protein CSATMGNEKRFF.

This clonotype appeared once. The chain links TRBV13 to TRBJ2-5, with TRBD2 matching 9 bases. Germline trimming cut 1 base from V and 4 bases from J; bases unmatched to any gene: 13. The CDR3 loop spans 18 amino acids. The germline gives CDR1 PRHDT, CDR2 FYEKMQ (reference sequence). The CDR3 sequence is CASSLVGKGTSWRETQYF. Written as DNA, the CDR3 is TGTGCCAGCAGCTTAGTCGGTAAGGGGACTAGCTGGCGAGAGACCCAGTACTTC.

V gene TRBV7-2 combines with J gene TRBJ2-4; the match to TRBD1 covers 8 bases. Germline V gene lookup returns CDR1 SGHTA and CDR2 FQGNSA. J was trimmed by 0 bases and V by 5 bases; bases with no gene match: 18. The CDR3 is 20 residues long. CDR3: CASSPRQDREHGLAKNIQYF. The CDR3 DNA is TGTGCCAGCAGCCCGAGGCAGGACAGGGAACACGGACTAGCCAAAAACATTCAGTACTTC.